What follows are 21 T cell receptor beta chains derived from one specimen sequenced in a study of blood T cell repertoires in COVID-19. Here immunoSEQ multiplex PCR was the method, and the copy in TCRdb shows in-frame clones only, minus some. The table records some 60,000 clones, roughly nine tenths of them present only once. Sequencing was done on a sample of peripheral blood. These receptors all come from a man aged 55 to 70 with acute or convalescent COVID-19.

This rearrangement joins TRBV7-9 to TRBJ1-3; TRBD1 might be the D (5 bases). Trimming pared 5 bases from V and 0 bases from J, leaving 11 bases between. CDR1 is SEHNR, CDR2 FQNEAQ, per germline (reference sequence). CDR3 length equals 15 residues. The CDR3 DNA sequence: TGTGCCAGCAGCCGAGACAGAGTCTCTGGAAACACCATATATTTT. Protein product: CASSRDRVSGNTIYF.

The chain employs TRBV7-9 and TRBJ2-7; 9 positions agree with TRBD1. There are 13 residues in the CDR3. The ends lost 10 bases at V and 1 base at J; junction bases unmatched: 5. CDR1 and CDR2 (germline): SEHNR, FQNEAQ (reference sequence). CDR3 protein: CATQGASSYEQYF. The DNA for the CDR3 is TGTGCCACACAGGGGGCCTCTTCCTACGAGCAGTACTTC.

This clone occurred once. J is TRBJ2-1 and V is TRBV6-2 or TRBV6-3, with a possible D match to TRBD1 (6 bases). V was clipped by 5 bases and J by 0 bases, with 8 bases between them. Germline V gene sequence: CDR1 MNHEY, CDR2 SVGEGT. The CDR3 loop spans 14 amino acids. The CDR3 is CASSRDTSYNEQFF. In nucleotides, the CDR3 is TGTGCCAGCAGTCGGGACACCTCCTACAATGAGCAGTTCTTC.

V is TRBV2 and J is TRBJ2-7, with 7 positions matching TRBD1. The germline gives CDR1 SNHLY, CDR2 FYNNEI. The CDR3 has 12 residues. V trimming: 6 bases; J trimming: 13 bases; junction bases outside the gene matches: 12. CDR3 protein: CASSTQQGWLYF. The CDR3 DNA sequence: TGTGCCAGCAGCACACAACAGGGGTGGCTCTACTTC.

The chain recombines TRBV11-2 with TRBJ2-2; TRBD2 aligns across 14 bases. CDR3 length: 17 amino acids. Looked up from germline, CDR1 is SGHAT and CDR2 is FQNNGV. V lost 5 bases, J lost 6 bases, and 8 bases stayed unmatched. CDR3 in DNA: TGTGCCAGCAGCCCCCGGACTAGCGGGGGGCGCCCCGGGGAGCTGTTTTTT. The encoded protein is CASSPRTSGGRPGELFF.

CDR3 loop: CASTYDRDDNQPQHF. The CDR3 nucleotides are TGCGCCAGCACCTATGACAGGGATGACAATCAGCCCCAGCATTTT. The chain employs TRBV5-1 and TRBJ1-5; TRBD1 agrees at 7 bases. This CDR3 spans 15 amino acids. The J segment lost 3 bases and the V segment lost 6 bases, leaving 9 bases of the junction unmatched. CDR1 is SGHRS, CDR2 YFSETQ, per germline.

This rearrangement joins TRBV21-1 to TRBJ1-4; the table assigns TRBD1, which was not confirmed against the DNA. TRBV21-1 is listed as a pseudogene. There are 16 residues in the CDR3. DNA for the CDR3: TGTGCCAGCAGCAAAGGGGGACAGGGGACTAATGAAAAACTGTTTTTT. This codes for CASSKGGQGTNEKLFF.

Comments on this clone: The same CDR3 can be traced to other DNA sequences in this sample. The chain couples TRBV7-9 to TRBJ1-1; 7 nucleotides agree with TRBD1. Germline V gene data show CDR1 as SEHNR and CDR2 as FQNEAQ (reference sequence). The V gene end was trimmed by 5 bases and the J gene end by 4 bases; junction bases not matched to a gene: 7. The CDR3 sequence is 14 residues long. The CDR3 here is CASSPRQGGTEAFF. The DNA for the CDR3 is TGTGCCAGCAGCCCAAGACAGGGTGGCACTGAAGCTTTCTTT.

This chain links TRBV27 with TRBJ2-7, with 12 nucleotides matching TRBD1. V lost 5 bases to trimming and J lost 5 bases; unmatched junction nucleotides: 19. This CDR3 spans 19 amino acids. The V gene's germline CDR1 is MNHEY and CDR2 SMNVEV (reference sequence). For the CDR3, the DNA is TGTGCCAGCAGTCCTAGGCGAATCGGACCGGGACAGGGGGCGAACGAGCAGTACTTC. Translation: CASSPRRIGPGQGANEQYF.

This clone has only one observation. The chain combines TRBV5-4 with TRBJ2-6; 15 positions agree with TRBD2. The CDR3 sequence is 19 residues long. Germline loops: CDR1 SGHNT, CDR2 YYREEE (reference sequence). J gave up 0 bases and V 0 bases, and 1 base lay outside the gene matches. Written as DNA, the CDR3 is TGTGCCAGCAGCTTGGGGACTAGCGGGGGGGTCTCTGGGGCCAACGTCCTGACTTTC. Its protein is CASSLGTSGGVSGANVLTF.

The genes are TRBV5-5 and TRBJ1-2; possibly TRBD1 for D (5 bases). Germline V lookup: CDR1 SGHKS, CDR2 YYEKEE (reference sequence). Between the trimmed V and J ends, which lost 0 bases and 10 bases, there was a span of 16 bases. The CDR3 runs 14 residues. Here the CDR3 DNA reads TGTGCCAGCAGCTTGGCGGGGGACGGTTTGATCTACACCTTC. Encoded protein: CASSLAGDGLIYTF.

The chain carries TRBV6-5 and TRBJ1-6; the match to TRBD1 covers 7 bases. Germline CDR1 is MNHEY and CDR2 is SVGAGI. The CDR3 has 15 amino acids. The V gene end was trimmed by 6 bases and the J gene end by 8 bases; junction bases not matched to a gene: 10. DNA of the CDR3: TGTGCCAGCAGCGGATCGGGACAGACTTATTCACCCCTCCACTTT. Translated, it gives CASSGSGQTYSPLHF.

This sequence joins TRBV5-1 and TRBJ1-4; D is unresolved. Deletions cut 1 base from V and 0 bases from J, with 22 bases between. The CDR3 spans 20 residues. Germline CDR1 reads SGHRS; CDR2 reads YFSETQ. The CDR3: CASSLIVGGRNLATNEKLFF. DNA for the CDR3: TGCGCCAGCAGCTTGATAGTCGGAGGCAGAAACCTTGCAACTAATGAAAAACTGTTTTTT.

This rearrangement joins TRBV5-6 to TRBJ2-2; 7 nucleotides align to TRBD1. The V and J ends lost 6 bases and 5 bases, in that order; junction bases with no gene match: 22. The germline gives CDR1 SGHDT, CDR2 YYEEEE. CDR3 length: 19 residues. The CDR3 DNA reads TGTGCCAGCAATTCGTTACGTGGCCCCGGGCAGGGGGATACCGGGGAGCTGTTTTTT. Translating it yields CASNSLRGPGQGDTGELFF.

This chain uses TRBV5-5 with TRBJ2-3; perhaps TRBD1 as D (6 bases). CDR3 length: 16 amino acids. The V end was cut by 4 bases, the J end by 6 bases, with 21 bases between. Germline V CDR1 and CDR2: SGHKS, YYEKEE (reference sequence). The CDR3 protein is CASSPRAEGVSDTQYF. CDR3 DNA sequence: TGTGCCAGCAGCCCCCGGGCAGAGGGGGTATCTGATACGCAGTATTTT. Drawing the rest from reference TRBV5-5 and TRBJ2-3, the complete variable domain is DAGVTQSPTHLIKTRGQQVTLRCSPISGHKSVSWYQQVLGQGPQFIFQYYEKEERGRGNFPDRFSARQFPNYSSELNVNALLLGDSALYLCASSPRAEGVSDTQYFGPGTRLTVL.

The rearrangement joins TRBV7-8 to TRBJ2-7; 10 bases are shared with TRBD1. Trimming took 5 bases from V and 6 from J; bases not matched to a gene: 10. There are 15 residues in the CDR3. The germline V gene has CDR1 SGHVS and CDR2 FQNEAQ. The CDR3 loop reads CASSRGTGALGEQYF. CDR3 DNA: TGTGCCAGCAGCCGAGGGACAGGGGCTCTGGGCGAGCAGTACTTC. Together with reference TRBV7-8 and TRBJ2-7, the CDR3 gives the full variable domain: GAGVSQSPRYKVAKRGQDVALRCDPISGHVSLFWYQQALGQGPEFLTYFQNEAQLDKSGLPSDRFFAERPEGSVSTLKIQRTQQEDSAVYLCASSRGTGALGEQYFGPGTRLTVT.

This chain connects TRBV3-1 (or the pseudogene TRBV3-2) to TRBJ1-6; D unresolved. Germline CDR1 reads LGHDT; CDR2 reads YNNKEL (reference sequence). V shed 6 bases and J shed 0 bases, with 3 bases lying between them. The CDR3 sequence is 13 residues long. CDR3 sequence (DNA): TGTGCCAGCAGGAGCTCCTATAATTCACCCCTCCACTTT. This encodes CASRSSYNSPLHF.

The chain links TRBV5-1 to TRBJ1-3; 8 bases are shared with TRBD1. This CDR3 is 15 amino acids long. Germline CDR1 reads SGHRS; CDR2 reads YFSETQ. V shed 0 bases and J 7 bases; nucleotides not matched to a gene: 6. The CDR3 sequence is CASSLVDREFNTIYF. CDR3 DNA sequence: TGCGCCAGCAGCTTGGTGGACAGGGAGTTTAACACCATATATTTT.

Written as DNA, the CDR3 is TGTGCCAGCAGCTTACCAGGGGGCTCCTACGAGCAGTACTTC. This gives the protein CASSLPGGSYEQYF. The chain links TRBV7-2 to TRBJ2-7; TRBD1 matches 7 bases. J gave up 0 bases and V 2 bases, and 1 base lay outside the gene matches. The CDR3 spans 14 residues. Germline values: CDR1 SGHTA, CDR2 FQGNSA.

The gene calls are TRBV5-1 and TRBJ1-5, with D possibly TRBD1 on 5 matching bases. Trimming took off 4 bases at V and 3 bases at J, with 11 bases between the two ends. Germline loops: CDR1 SGHRS, CDR2 YFSETQ. The CDR3 is 14 amino acids. The CDR3: CASSLDSPNQPQHF. The CDR3 region has the DNA TGCGCCAGCAGCCTTGACAGCCCCAATCAGCCCCAGCATTTT.

This clone is a singleton in its sample. At one of its ends the junction is not consistent with the germline gene, which may arise from a read error. The chain employs TRBV6-6 and TRBJ1-5, with D perhaps TRBD1 (5 bases). Germline CDR1 reads MNHNY; CDR2 reads SVGAGI (reference sequence). This CDR3 is built from 16 residues. CDR3 DNA: TGTGCCAGCAGCCACCCAGGGCGCCAGGGCAAACAGCCCCAGCATTTT. This codes for CASSHPGRQGKQPQHF.